This TCR beta chain is drawn from a study of technical replicates of blood from a handful of donors. The germline CDR1 and CDR2 sequences are LNHDA and SQIVND (reference sequence). Between the trimmed V and J ends, which lost 3 bases and 3 bases, there was a span of 12 bases. This CDR3 has 15 amino acids. Sequenced by immunoSEQ multiplex PCR; TCRdb stores in-frame clones only, minus some. The sample has 64,000 or so clones, roughly 96% seen once; the top ten hold approximately 0.21%. The chain has TRBV19 and TRBJ2-1; the D gene is possibly TRBD2 (6 bases). The clonotype comes from a human donor in good health. The sample taken for sequencing was T cells isolated from PBMCs. The CDR3 here is CASSMDGGIYNEQFF. The CDR3 DNA sequence: TGTGCCAGTAGTATGGACGGGGGAATCTACAATGAGCAGTTCTTC.